This TCR beta chain was recovered during a study of cytomegalovirus exposure and HLA in healthy donors. The protocol was immunoSEQ multiplex PCR, while the TCRdb copy is restricted to in-frame clones and leaves out a portion. The sample has 100,000 to 120,000 clones, 70% to 85% seen once. The ends were cut back, 3 bases at V and 4 bases at J, with 10 bases in the middle. Germline V gene sequence: CDR1 SNHLY, CDR2 FYNNEI. CDR3 size: 14 residues. This clone was picked up a small number of times. The antigen is unknown. Findings of the study overall: The study recorded 164 TCR beta chains that were cytomegalovirus-associated. High specificity and sensitivity for cytomegalovirus status were reported for the classifier. Rarity characterized most TCR sequences, yet some public TCRs appeared in many donors.

The study drew the donors from its approximately 120-subject validation cohort, separate from the approximately 700-subject first cohort. V is TRBV2 and J is TRBJ1-5, with D tentatively TRBD1 (5 bases). Sequenced input: PBMCs. The origin of this receptor is a woman aged 18 to 35 in good health and CMV-seronegative. The DNA of the CDR3 is TGTGCCAGCAGTGACTGGACAAGTAATCAGCCCCAGCATTTT. Amino acid sequence: CASSDWTSNQPQHF.